The clone carrying this TCR beta chain has a single count. Its target is unknown. Generated by immunoSEQ multiplex PCR, the TCRdb table keeps only in-frame clones and is missing some. The profile shows about 110,000 clones, roughly 87% of them singletons. This entry belongs to a study of T cell responses to AZD1222 COVID-19 vaccine. As for the study in general: Second-dose intervals near 4 or 12 weeks were combined. Whole-study findings and limits: Among the donors, most were white British and more were female, and clonal diversity was possibly underestimated.

The CDR3 consists of 13 residues. Germline lookup yields CDR1 GTSNPN and CDR2 SVGIG (reference sequence). The ends lost 8 bases at V and 8 bases at J; junction bases unmatched: 12. The chain joins TRBV30 to TRBJ1-2; 9 bases map to TRBD1. Material: peripheral blood, obtained on day 0 of AZD1222 vaccination. The clonotype was recovered from an adult in good health. CDR3 nucleotide sequence: TGTGCCGGCCCTAAACAGGGGGCGCGAGGCTACACCTTC. Translation: CAGPKQGARGYTF.